The entry below gives a single TCR beta chain sequence along with its context. What it binds is unknown. This entry is derived from a study of a mutant IDH1 vaccine in newly diagnosed glioma. TCRdb's copy holds only in-frame clones and misses some; the assay was immunoSEQ multiplex PCR. The sample comprises over 45,000 clones, about 80% of which are singletons, and around 7% rests with the top ten. Germline V gives CDR1 MNHEY, CDR2 SVGAGI. This CDR3 comprises 16 residues. Germline trimming cut 2 bases from V and 5 bases from J; bases unmatched to any gene: 11. Specified time point: week 5, during vaccination. Vaccine doses each comprised 300 ug of mutant IDH1 20-mer peptide, with topical imiquimod.

The specimen was PBMCs, collected from a glioma patient whose treatment included an IDH1 peptide vaccine. The clonotype comes from a woman in her forties or fifties with glioma. This chain uses TRBV6-5 with TRBJ1-2; TRBD1 matches 7 bases. CDR3 loop: CASSYLQVAGGYGYTF. Written as DNA, the CDR3 is TGTGCCAGCAGTTACCTTCAAGTGGCAGGGGGGTATGGCTACACCTTC.